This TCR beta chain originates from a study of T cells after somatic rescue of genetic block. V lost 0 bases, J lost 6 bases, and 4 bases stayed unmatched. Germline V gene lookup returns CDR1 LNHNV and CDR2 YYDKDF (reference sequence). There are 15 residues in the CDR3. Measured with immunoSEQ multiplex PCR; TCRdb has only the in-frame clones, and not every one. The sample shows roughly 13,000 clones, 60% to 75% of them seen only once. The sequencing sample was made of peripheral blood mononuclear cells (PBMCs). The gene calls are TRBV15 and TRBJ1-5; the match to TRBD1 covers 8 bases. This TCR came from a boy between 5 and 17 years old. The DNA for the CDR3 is TGTGCCACCAGCAGAGACGGGCAGGGGGCTCAGCCCCAGCATTTT. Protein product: CATSRDGQGAQPQHF.